The clone carrying this T cell receptor beta chain was seen ten or more times. This entry comes from a study of T cells in Graves' hyperthyroidism and ophthalmopathy. The diagnostic basis comprised clinical symptoms, serum thyroxine and TRAb, thyroid ultrasound and orbital computed tomography. Trimming stripped 5 bases from V and 3 bases from J, with 18 bases between. Germline V CDR1 and CDR2: DFQATT, SNEGSKA (reference sequence). The CDR3 sequence is 15 residues long. Regions amplified from RNA transcripts were the TCR beta CDR3 regions. Carried out on the TCR CDR3, a first-round RT-PCR used the HTBI primer set. TCRdb reanalysed the multiplex PCR reads using MiXCR and keeps one entry per CDR3 protein. The table lists approximately 330,000 distinct CDR3 sequences, around 13% of them singletons.

The chain has TRBV20-1 and TRBJ2-3, with D possibly being TRBD2 (5 bases). The TCR comes from a woman aged 40-49 years with Graves' ophthalmopathy. Source material: blood. In nucleotides, the CDR3 is TGCAGTGCTGAGGGCGGTCAAGCTGTGACAGATACGCAGTATTTT. It specifies CSAEGGQAVTDTQYF.